This T cell receptor beta chain was recovered during a study of cytotoxic CD8 clonotypes in ibrutinib-treated CLL. The method was immunoSEQ multiplex PCR; TCRdb's version includes in-frame clones alone and lacks a portion of them. The sample shows a few hundred thousand clones, 80% of them seen only once. This clone was found a few times. Germline loops: CDR1 SGHNT, CDR2 YYREEE (reference sequence). CDR3 length: 13 amino acids. Trimming pared 7 bases from V and 0 bases from J, leaving 11 bases between. The V gene is TRBV5-4, the J gene TRBJ2-7; D gene ambiguous. This specimen consisted of PBMCs, obtained before ibrutinib treatment. The source is a human donor with chronic lymphocytic leukemia. The CDR3 DNA follows: TGTGCCAGCTCTGCCTACTCCTCCTACGAGCAGTACTTC. Protein sequence: CASSAYSSYEQYF.